These 21 T cell receptor beta chains share one sample of origin, sequenced in a study of cytomegalovirus exposure and HLA in healthy donors. Here immunoSEQ multiplex PCR was the method, and the copy in TCRdb shows in-frame clones only, minus some. The sample consists of roughly 330,000 clones, around 90% of them appearing once. Sequencing input: PBMCs. The source of these receptors is a woman in her 30s in good health and CMV-seropositive.

V and J are TRBV28 and TRBJ1-5; a weak D match, TRBD1 (5 bases). Germline V gene lookup returns CDR1 MDHEN and CDR2 SYDVKM. The CDR3 has 15 amino acids. Trimming removed 8 bases from V and 8 bases from J, with 22 bases in between. The CDR3 nucleotides read TGTGCCAGCTCCAAAGGTCGGGGGTTTGAAAAGCCCCAGCATTTT. Translating it yields CASSKGRGFEKPQHF.

The rearrangement links TRBV29-1 to TRBJ2-7, with D perhaps TRBD1 (6 bases). This CDR3 contains 11 residues. The germline gives CDR1 SQVTM, CDR2 ANQGSEA. V dropped 4 bases and J dropped 7 bases, with 11 bases sitting between them. The chain's CDR3 is CSVGLRGEQYF. The CDR3 DNA reads TGCAGCGTTGGTCTTAGGGGGGAGCAGTACTTC.

This sequence joins TRBV6-5 and TRBJ2-1; D gene ambiguous. Germline V gene data show CDR1 as MNHEY and CDR2 as SVGAGI. V was clipped by 6 bases and J by 9 bases, with 12 bases between them. The CDR3 consists of 12 residues. CDR3 protein: CASSLRSSEQFF. Here the CDR3 DNA reads TGTGCCAGCAGCCTTCGTAGTTCTGAGCAGTTCTTC.

The gene calls are TRBV5-4 and TRBJ2-3, with 8 bases that match TRBD2. Germline values: CDR1 SGHNT, CDR2 YYREEE (reference sequence). This CDR3 comprises 14 residues. Losses at the gene ends were 4 bases for V and 7 bases for J; bases not matched to a gene: 8. The CDR3 loop is CASSLGGAGNTQYF. CDR3 DNA: TGTGCCAGCAGCCTCGGGGGGGCCGGGAATACGCAGTATTTT.

This clone was found once. V and J are TRBV5-1 and TRBJ2-7; D ambiguous. The V gene's germline CDR1 is SGHRS and CDR2 YFSETQ. V was shortened by 4 bases and J by 5 bases, with 16 bases between the two germline ends. The CDR3 spans 14 residues. The CDR3 DNA follows: TGCGCCAGCAGCCCCAGGAGACGTCCCGACGAGCAGTACTTC. Translation gives CASSPRRRPDEQYF. The complete variable domain, with remaining parts taken from reference TRBV5-1 and TRBJ2-7, reads KAGVTQTPRYLIKTRGQQVTLSCSPISGHRSVSWYQQTPGQGLQFLFEYFSETQRNKGNFPGRFSGRQFSNSRSEMNVSTLELGDSALYLCASSPRRRPDEQYFGPGTRLTVT.

The chain employs TRBV2 and TRBJ2-5; D not certain. This CDR3 has 12 residues. Germline V gene data show CDR1 as SNHLY and CDR2 as FYNNEI. V lost 11 bases and J lost 0, with 10 bases in between. CDR3 in DNA: TGTGCCGCAGCTTGGTACCAAGAGACCCAGTACTTC. Protein sequence: CAAAWYQETQYF.

The chain uses TRBV2 and TRBJ1-5; D is possibly TRBD1 (5 bases). In germline, CDR1 is SNHLY, CDR2 FYNNEI. The CDR3 totals 14 residues. Trimming took 7 bases from V and 0 from J, leaving 10 bases between them. In DNA, the CDR3 is TGTGCCAGCAACTGGGACGATAGCAATCAGCCCCAGCATTTT. This gives the protein CASNWDDSNQPQHF. Together with reference TRBV2 and TRBJ1-5, the CDR3 gives the full variable domain: EPEVTQTPSHQVTQMGQEVILRCVPISNHLYFYWYRQILGQKVEFLVSFYNNEISEKSEIFDDQFSVERPDGSNFTLKIRSTKLEDSAMYFCASNWDDSNQPQHFGDGTRLSIL.

In this sample, this clone turned up many times. V and J are TRBV11-3 and TRBJ1-2; 8 nucleotides agree with TRBD1. Germline V lookup: CDR1 SGHNT, CDR2 YENEEA. With V trimmed by 0 bases and J by 8 bases, 8 bases remained unmatched. The length of the CDR3 is 15 residues. In nucleotides, the CDR3 is TGTGCCAGCAGCTTAGACCACAGGGGGAGAAGCGGCTACACCTTC. Translation: CASSLDHRGRSGYTF.

This chain joins TRBV9 and TRBJ1-1, with a tentative D call TRBD1 (5 bases). The germline V and J ends were trimmed by 4 bases and 1 base, with 17 bases remaining between them. The CDR3 has 16 residues. CDR1 and CDR2 from the germline V gene are SGDLS and YYNGEE. The CDR3 reads CASSWGIGERNTEAFF. The CDR3, as DNA: TGTGCCAGCAGCTGGGGGATTGGGGAAAGGAACACTGAAGCTTTCTTT.

This chain uses TRBV18 with TRBJ1-4, with D maybe TRBD1 (6 bases). The germline V gene has CDR1 KGHSH and CDR2 LQKENI. V lost 6 bases, J lost 5 bases, and 10 bases lay in between. The CDR3 is 13 residues long. The CDR3 region is CASSYGQNEKLFF. In DNA form, the CDR3 reads TGTGCCAGCTCGTATGGACAGAATGAAAAACTGTTTTTT.

This clone was found once. This chain links TRBV28 with TRBJ1-5; D uncertain. Germline assignment: CDR1 MDHEN and CDR2 SYDVKM. This CDR3 region has 12 residues. Trimming took 7 bases from V and 0 from J, leaving 4 bases between them. CDR3 protein: CASMDSNQPQHF. CDR3 in DNA: TGTGCCAGCATGGATAGCAATCAGCCCCAGCATTTT.

The chain recombines TRBV5-1 with TRBJ2-3; D is perhaps TRBD2 (6 bases). The germline V gene encodes CDR1 SGHRS and CDR2 YFSETQ. The CDR3 is 18 residues long. V lost 4 bases, J lost 0 bases, and 21 bases lay in between. This chain's CDR3 is CASSRPNSSGSSTDTQYF. In DNA form, the CDR3 reads TGCGCCAGCAGCCGGCCTAACTCCAGCGGGTCTAGCACAGATACGCAGTATTTT.

CDR3 sequence: CASGGTDEAFF. The CDR3 region has the DNA TGTGCCAGCGGGGGGACAGACGAAGCTTTCTTT. The chain links TRBV27 to TRBJ1-1, with 7 nucleotides matching TRBD1. V trimming: 8 bases; J trimming: 8 bases; junction bases outside the gene matches: 5. Germline CDR1 and CDR2: MNHEY and SMNVEV (reference sequence). This CDR3 is 11 amino acids long.

The V call is TRBV25-1, the J call TRBJ1-3, with D uncertain. CDR3 length equals 14 residues. Germline V CDR1 and CDR2: MGHDK, SYGVNS. V gave up 1 base and J gave up 2 bases, with 6 bases separating them. The CDR3 protein is CASSELYAGNTIYF. The CDR3 DNA follows: TGTGCCAGCAGTGAATTGTACGCTGGAAACACCATATATTTT.

The chain has TRBV4-1 and TRBJ2-7; D may be TRBD2 (5 bases). CDR3 size: 15 residues. Germline lookup yields CDR1 MGHRA and CDR2 YSYEKL. V lost 2 bases and J lost 0, with 11 bases in between. The DNA of the CDR3 is TGCGCCAGCAGCCAATTTCGGGAACTCTCCTACGAGCAGTACTTC. Residues: CASSQFRELSYEQYF.

J is TRBJ2-1 and V is TRBV18, with 13 bases matching TRBD2. V shed 2 bases, J shed 9 bases, and the junction held 16 bases outside the gene matches. CDR3 length: 19 amino acids. In germline, CDR1 is KGHSH, CDR2 LQKENI. The CDR3 bases are TGTGCCAGCTCACCAATAAATGGACTAGCGGGGGTCATGTGGAGTGAGCAGTTCTTC. Protein: CASSPINGLAGVMWSEQFF.

This clone was counted a single time. The gene calls are TRBV14 and TRBJ2-5, with TRBD2 as a possible D gene (5 bases). The germline V and J ends were trimmed by 1 base and 9 bases, with 15 bases remaining between them. Germline CDR1 reads SGHDN; CDR2 reads FVKESK. The CDR3 covers 14 residues. The CDR3 reads CASSQVGAAGAQYF. CDR3 coding DNA: TGTGCCAGCAGCCAAGTAGGTGCCGCCGGGGCCCAGTACTTC.

CDR3 nucleotide sequence: TGTGCCAGCAGCCAAGATCGTGGCGTGAGTTACAATGAGCAGTTCTTC. It codes for CASSQDRGVSYNEQFF. The V call is TRBV4-2, the J call TRBJ2-1, with no clear D. Germline V gene data show CDR1 as LGHNA and CDR2 as YNFKEQ. V was clipped by 0 bases and J by 4 bases, with 13 bases between them. CDR3 length: 16 amino acids.

CDR3 region: CASSLRTDSYEQYF. The CDR3 nucleotides read TGTGCCAGCAGTCTCCGGACGGATTCCTACGAGCAGTACTTC. V gene TRBV6-1 combines with J gene TRBJ2-7, with unresolved D. Trimming removed 5 bases at V and 1 base at J, with 12 bases between. CDR1 is MNHNS and CDR2 is SASEGT in the germline V gene. The CDR3 has 14 amino acids.

The V call is TRBV2, the J call TRBJ2-5; D tentatively fits TRBD1 or TRBD2 (5 bases each). The germline V and J ends were trimmed by 1 base and 2 bases, with 14 bases remaining between them. The germline V gene has CDR1 SNHLY and CDR2 FYNNEI. The CDR3 extends over 16 amino acids. The CDR3: CASSEGGTLRQETQYF. CDR3 in DNA: TGTGCCAGCAGTGAAGGGGGGACGTTGAGGCAAGAGACCCAGTACTTC.

The chain uses TRBV28 and TRBJ1-1, with D unclear. Germline V gene lookup returns CDR1 MDHEN and CDR2 SYDVKM. V lost 4 bases, J lost 4 bases, and 7 bases lay in between. The CDR3 sequence is 12 residues long. In nucleotides, the CDR3 is TGTGCCAGCAGTTACTCCCCCACTGAAGCTTTCTTT. It specifies CASSYSPTEAFF.